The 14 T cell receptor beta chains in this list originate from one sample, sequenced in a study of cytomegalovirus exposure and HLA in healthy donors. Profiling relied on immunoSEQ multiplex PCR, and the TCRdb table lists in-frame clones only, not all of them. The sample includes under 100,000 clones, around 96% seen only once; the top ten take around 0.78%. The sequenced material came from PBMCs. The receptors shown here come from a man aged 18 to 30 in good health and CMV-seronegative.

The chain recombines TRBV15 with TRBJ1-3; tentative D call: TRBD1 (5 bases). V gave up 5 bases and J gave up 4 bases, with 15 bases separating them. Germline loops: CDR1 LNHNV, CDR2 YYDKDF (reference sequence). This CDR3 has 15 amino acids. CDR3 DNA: TGTGCCACCAGCCGAACCCAGGGCTACGGAAACACCATATATTTT. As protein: CATSRTQGYGNTIYF.

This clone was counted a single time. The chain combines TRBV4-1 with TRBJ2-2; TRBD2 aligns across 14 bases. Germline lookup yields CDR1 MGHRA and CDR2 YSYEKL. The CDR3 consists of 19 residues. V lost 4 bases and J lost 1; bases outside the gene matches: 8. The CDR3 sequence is CASSLRLAGGPLNTGELFF. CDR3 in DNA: TGCGCCAGCAGCCTAAGACTAGCGGGAGGGCCTCTGAACACCGGGGAGCTGTTTTTT.

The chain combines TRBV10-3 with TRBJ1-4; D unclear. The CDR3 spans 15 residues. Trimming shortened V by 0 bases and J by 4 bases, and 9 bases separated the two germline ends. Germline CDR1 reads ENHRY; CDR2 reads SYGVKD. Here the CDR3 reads CAISESSFSNEKLFF. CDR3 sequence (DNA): TGTGCCATCAGTGAGTCGTCCTTTAGTAATGAAAAACTGTTTTTT.

CDR3 sequence reads: CASSLGEGGTQETQYF. The CDR3 coding sequence is TGTGCCAGCAGTTTGGGGGAGGGGGGGACACAAGAGACCCAGTACTTC. The V gene is TRBV27, the J gene TRBJ2-5; possibly TRBD2 for D (7 bases). Germline V gene sequence: CDR1 MNHEY, CDR2 SMNVEV (reference sequence). The CDR3 runs 16 residues. Trimming left V 3 bases short and J 2 bases short, with 16 bases between.

The CDR3 sequence is CASSSLDRANTEAFF. The DNA for the CDR3 is TGTGCCAGTAGTTCACTGGACAGGGCGAACACTGAAGCTTTCTTT. The chain links TRBV19 to TRBJ1-1; 8 bases map to TRBD1. The CDR3 runs 15 residues. Unmatched junction bases numbered 6, after V lost 5 bases and J lost 1 base. Per germline, CDR1 LNHDA and CDR2 SQIVND (reference sequence).

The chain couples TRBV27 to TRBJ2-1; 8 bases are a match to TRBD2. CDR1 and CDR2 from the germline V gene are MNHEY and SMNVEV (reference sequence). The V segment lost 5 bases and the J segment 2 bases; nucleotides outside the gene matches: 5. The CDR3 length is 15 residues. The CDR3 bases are TGTGCCAGCAGTCCGGGGGGGGATCCCTACAATGAGCAGTTCTTC. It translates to CASSPGGDPYNEQFF.

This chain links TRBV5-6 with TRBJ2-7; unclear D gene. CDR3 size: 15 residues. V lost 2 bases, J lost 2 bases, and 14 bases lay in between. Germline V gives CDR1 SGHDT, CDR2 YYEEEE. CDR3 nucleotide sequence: TGTGCCAGCAGCTTATCCGGGTCTATAGCCTACGAGCAGTACTTC. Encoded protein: CASSLSGSIAYEQYF.

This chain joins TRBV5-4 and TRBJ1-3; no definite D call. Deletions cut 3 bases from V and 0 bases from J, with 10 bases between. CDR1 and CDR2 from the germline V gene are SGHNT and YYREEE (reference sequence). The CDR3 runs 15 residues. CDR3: CASSSSVFSGNTIYF. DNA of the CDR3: TGTGCCAGCAGCTCGTCGGTTTTCTCTGGAAACACCATATATTTT.

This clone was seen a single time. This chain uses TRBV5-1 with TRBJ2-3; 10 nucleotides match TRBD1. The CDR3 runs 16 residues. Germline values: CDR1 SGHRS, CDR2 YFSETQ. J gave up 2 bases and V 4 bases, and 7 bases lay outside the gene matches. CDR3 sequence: CASSQTTGGNTDTQYF. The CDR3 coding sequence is TGCGCCAGCAGCCAAACGACAGGGGGCAACACAGATACGCAGTATTTT. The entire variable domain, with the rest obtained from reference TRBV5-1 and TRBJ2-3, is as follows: KAGVTQTPRYLIKTRGQQVTLSCSPISGHRSVSWYQQTPGQGLQFLFEYFSETQRNKGNFPGRFSGRQFSNSRSEMNVSTLELGDSALYLCASSQTTGGNTDTQYFGPGTRLTVL.

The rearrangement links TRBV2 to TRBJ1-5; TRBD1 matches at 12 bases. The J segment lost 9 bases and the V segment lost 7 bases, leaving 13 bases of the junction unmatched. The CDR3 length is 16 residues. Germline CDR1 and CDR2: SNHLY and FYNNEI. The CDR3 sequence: CASTQTPGTGGPPQHF. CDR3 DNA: TGTGCCAGCACCCAAACACCCGGGACAGGGGGCCCGCCCCAGCATTTT.

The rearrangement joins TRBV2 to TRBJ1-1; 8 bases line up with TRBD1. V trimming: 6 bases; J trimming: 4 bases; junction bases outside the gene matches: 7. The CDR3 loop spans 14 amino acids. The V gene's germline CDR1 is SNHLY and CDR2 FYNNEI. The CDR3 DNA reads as TGTGCCAGCAGGCAGGGGGCGTGGGGCACTGAAGCTTTCTTT. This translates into CASRQGAWGTEAFF.

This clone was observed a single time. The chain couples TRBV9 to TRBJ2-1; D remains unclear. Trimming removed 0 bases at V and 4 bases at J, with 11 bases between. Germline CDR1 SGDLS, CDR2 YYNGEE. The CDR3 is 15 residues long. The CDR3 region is CASSVVGDAYNEQFF. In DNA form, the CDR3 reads TGTGCCAGCAGCGTAGTCGGTGATGCATACAATGAGCAGTTCTTC.

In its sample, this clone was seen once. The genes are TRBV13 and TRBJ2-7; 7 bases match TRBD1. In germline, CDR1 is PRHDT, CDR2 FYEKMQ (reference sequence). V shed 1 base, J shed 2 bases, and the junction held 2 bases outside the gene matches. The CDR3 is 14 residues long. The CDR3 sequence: CASSLEDRTYEQYF. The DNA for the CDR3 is TGTGCCAGCAGCTTAGAGGACAGGACCTACGAGCAGTACTTC.

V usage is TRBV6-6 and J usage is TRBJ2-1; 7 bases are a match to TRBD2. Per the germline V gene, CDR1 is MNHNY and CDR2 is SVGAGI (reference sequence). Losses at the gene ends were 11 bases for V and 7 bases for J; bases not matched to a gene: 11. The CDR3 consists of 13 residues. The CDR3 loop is CAGGEAGRNEQFF. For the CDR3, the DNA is TGTGCCGGGGGGGAGGCGGGAAGGAATGAGCAGTTCTTC.